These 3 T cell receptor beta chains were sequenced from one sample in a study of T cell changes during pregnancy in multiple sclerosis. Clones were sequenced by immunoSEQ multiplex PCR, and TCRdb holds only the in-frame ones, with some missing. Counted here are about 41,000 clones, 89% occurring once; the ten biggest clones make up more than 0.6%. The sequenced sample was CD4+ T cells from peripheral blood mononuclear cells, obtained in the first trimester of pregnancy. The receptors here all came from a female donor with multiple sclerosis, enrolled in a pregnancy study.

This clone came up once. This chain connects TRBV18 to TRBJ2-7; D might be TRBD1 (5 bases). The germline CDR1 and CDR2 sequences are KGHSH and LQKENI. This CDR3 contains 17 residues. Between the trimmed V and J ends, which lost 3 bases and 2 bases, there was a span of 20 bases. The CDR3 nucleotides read TGTGCCAGCTCACCCTCCGCAGGGCTATTACCCCCCTACGAGCAGTACTTC. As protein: CASSPSAGLLPPYEQYF.

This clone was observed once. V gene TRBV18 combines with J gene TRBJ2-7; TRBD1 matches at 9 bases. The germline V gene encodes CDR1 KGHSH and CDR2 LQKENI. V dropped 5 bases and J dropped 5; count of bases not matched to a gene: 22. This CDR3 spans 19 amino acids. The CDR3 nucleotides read TGTGCCAGCTCATCCCCGGGACAGGGTTCAAGCGGGCAAGCGCACGAGCAGTACTTC. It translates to CASSSPGQGSSGQAHEQYF.

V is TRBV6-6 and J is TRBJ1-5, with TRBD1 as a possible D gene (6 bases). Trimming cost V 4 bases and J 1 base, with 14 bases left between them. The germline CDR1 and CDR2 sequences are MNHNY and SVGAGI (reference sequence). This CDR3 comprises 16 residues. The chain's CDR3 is CASSWGQGLSNQPQHF. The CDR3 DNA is TGTGCCAGCAGTTGGGGGCAGGGATTGAGCAATCAGCCCCAGCATTTT.